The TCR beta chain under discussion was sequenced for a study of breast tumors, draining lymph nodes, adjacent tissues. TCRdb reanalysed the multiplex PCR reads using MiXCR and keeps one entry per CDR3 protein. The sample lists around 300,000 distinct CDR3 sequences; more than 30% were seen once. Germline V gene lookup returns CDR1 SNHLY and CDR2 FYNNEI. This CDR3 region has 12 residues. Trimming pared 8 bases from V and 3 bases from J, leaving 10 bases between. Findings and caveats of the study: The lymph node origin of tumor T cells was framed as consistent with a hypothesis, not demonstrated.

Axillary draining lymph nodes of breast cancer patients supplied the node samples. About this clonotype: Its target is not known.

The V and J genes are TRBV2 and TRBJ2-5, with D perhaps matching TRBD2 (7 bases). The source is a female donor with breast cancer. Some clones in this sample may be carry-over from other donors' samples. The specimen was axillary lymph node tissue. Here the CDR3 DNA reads TGTGCCAGCCGGGGGGCTAAAGAGACCCAGTACTTC. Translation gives CASRGAKETQYF.